The clone carrying this T cell receptor (beta chain) showed up just a few times. Its cognate antigen is unknown. Every donor had blood drawn once into heparin, around 120 mL on average. This entry belongs to a study of beta chain features in type 1 diabetes. Of the isolated RNA, all was reverse transcribed, and so the sequenced material was expressed TCRB transcripts. The method was immunoSEQ multiplex PCR; TCRdb's version includes in-frame clones alone and lacks a portion of them. The sample holds about 160,000 clones; 63% are singletons and the top ten take about 0.091%. Study-level findings and limits: Moderate but significant shortening of TCRB CDR3s was recorded in all four CD4+ subsets from Type 1 diabetes patients.

Trimming removed 6 bases at V and 6 bases at J, with 9 bases between. Looked up from germline, CDR1 is ENHRY and CDR2 is SYGVKD. The CDR3 has 11 amino acids. The receptor's source is a young man with type 1 diabetes. This chain connects TRBV10-3 to TRBJ2-7, with D uncertain. Specimen: naive CD4+ T cells from blood. The CDR3 reads CAISSLFEQYF. CDR3 DNA sequence: TGTGCCATCAGCTCTCTATTCGAGCAGTACTTC.